This T cell receptor (beta chain) was sequenced during a study of shared clonotypes between healthy human individuals. V was cut by 7 bases and J by 1 base, with 22 bases left in between. CDR1 is LNHDA and CDR2 is SQIVND in the germline V gene (reference sequence). This CDR3 is built from 17 residues. Every subset had its genomic DNA shared out evenly among several immunoSEQ plates. Measured with immunoSEQ multiplex PCR; TCRdb has only the in-frame clones, and not every one. There are 2 million or so clones in the sample; approximately 95% occur only once, and 0.13% lies in the top ten. Sequenced material: naive CD4+ T cells sorted from blood. Subset denoted: CD45RA+ positively selected. This clonotype was sampled from a man aged 18 to 30 in good health. This chain joins TRBV19 and TRBJ1-1, with D unresolved. CDR3 amino acids: CASTSQITSVPNTEAFF. The DNA for the CDR3 is TGTGCCAGTACCTCTCAGATTACTTCGGTACCGAACACTGAAGCTTTCTTT.